This is a list of T cell receptor beta chains from one sample in a study of T-cell memory formation after mild COVID-19. TCRdb processed the 5' RACE reads anew with MiXCR; each CDR3 protein has one entry. The table shows roughly 150,000 distinct CDR3 sequences, with around 27% occurring only once. The sample taken for sequencing was PBMCs or a T cell subset sorted from them (not recorded which). These receptors were taken from an adult woman who had mild COVID-19 (a few samples of this study predate the infection). Cell type and time point are not known. Each CDR3 is given with its conserved first and last residue. The D gene is left open where the match is weak. Rows may omit the clone size; those that give it use once, few, many or a size class.

TRBD2,TRBJ2-3,few,TRBV7-6,TGTGCCAGCAGCTTCGGCGGGAGCACAAATACGCAGTATTTT,CASSFGGSTNTQYF
TRBD1,TRBJ1-2,few,TRBV12-3/TRBV12-4,TGTGCCAGCAGTTCAGGGGGTGGCTACACCTTC,CASSSGGGYTF
-,TRBJ2-7,few,TRBV7-6,TGTGCCAGCAGCTCCGAGCGTGGTGTCACCTACGAGCAGTACTTC,CASSSERGVTYEQYF
TRBD2,TRBJ2-7,few,TRBV7-6,TGTGCCAGCAGCTCCCGTAGCGGGGGAACCTACGAGCAGTACTTC,CASSSRSGGTYEQYF
-,TRBJ2-1,-,TRBV14,TGTGCCAGCAGCCAAGATATCTCACTAGAACTCTACAATGAGCAGTTCTTC,CASSQDISLELYNEQFF
TRBD2,TRBJ2-1,-,TRBV7-3,TGTGCCAGCAGCTTGGGGCGGGAGGGCTTCGATGAGCAGTTCTTC,CASSLGREGFDEQFF
-,TRBJ1-1,-,TRBV12-3/TRBV12-4,TGTGCCAGCAGCCCTTCTGATCAGGGGTGGACTGAAGCTTTCTTT,CASSPSDQGWTEAFF
TRBD1,TRBJ2-7,-,TRBV12-3/TRBV12-4,TGTGCCAGCAGAACACCGGACAGGAACGACGAGCAGTACTTC,CASRTPDRNDEQYF
TRBD1,TRBJ1-2,few,TRBV7-9,TGTGCCAGCAGCCCGACAGGGGACGGCTATGGCTACACCTTC,CASSPTGDGYGYTF
-,TRBJ2-7,few,TRBV6-1,TGTGCCAGCAGTGCAGGGAGCTCCTACGAGCAGTACTTC,CASSAGSSYEQYF
TRBD1,TRBJ2-3,few,TRBV29-1,TGCAGCGGGTGGACAGGCGATTTGGATACGCAGTATTTT,CSGWTGDLDTQYF
-,TRBJ1-2,-,TRBV5-1,TGCGCCAGCAGCGGGTATTCGGATGGCTACACCTTC,CASSGYSDGYTF
TRBD2,TRBJ2-7,few,TRBV6-5,TGTGCCAGCTCCTCTGTAGCGGGAGGGAGCGAGCAGTACTTC,CASSSVAGGSEQYF
-,TRBJ1-1,-,TRBV20-1,TGCAGTGCTAGTTATCGATCGGATGTGAACACTGAAGCTTTCTTT,CSASYRSDVNTEAFF
-,TRBJ1-2,few,TRBV5-5,TGTGCCAGCAGCCCAGCGGACAGCATCTATGGCTACACCTTC,CASSPADSIYGYTF
-,TRBJ2-5,-,TRBV2,TGTGCCAGCACGGAAGCAGAGACCCAGTACTTC,CASTEAETQYF
-,TRBJ1-1,few,TRBV5-1,TGCGCCAGCAGCTTGGACAGCCTTCGATTT,CASSLDSLRF
TRBD2,TRBJ2-1,few,TRBV11-2,TGTGCCAGCAGCTTAGTCACTAGCGGCCCGAGGCATGAGCAGTTCTTC,CASSLVTSGPRHEQFF
-,TRBJ2-7,-,TRBV24-1,TGTGCCACCAGTGATTTAAGCCCCCGCGACAGTCGATTCGCCCAGTACTTC,CATSDLSPRDSRFAQYF
-,TRBJ2-7,-,TRBV7-6,TGTGCCAGCAGCTTAGGATCCAGCTCCTACGAGCAGTACTTC,CASSLGSSSYEQYF
-,TRBJ1-2,few,TRBV24-1,TGTGCCACCCAGCTCCCCGGGAACCCCTCGGGATACACCTTC,CATQLPGNPSGYTF
-,TRBJ1-5,-,TRBV12-3/TRBV12-4,TGTGCCAGCAGTTCGGGACTCCCGGGGAGCAATCAGCCCCAGCATTTT,CASSSGLPGSNQPQHF
TRBD1,TRBJ1-1,-,TRBV7-8,TGTGCCAGCAGCCCTCCTAACCGGGACAGGGAGACCACTGAAGCTTTCTTT,CASSPPNRDRETTEAFF
TRBD2,TRBJ2-3,few,TRBV6-2/TRBV6-3,TGTGCCAGCAGTTACCCCCCCTTCAGCGGGAGGGCTGATACGCAGTATTTT,CASSYPPFSGRADTQYF
-,TRBJ2-1,few,TRBV12-3/TRBV12-4,TGTGCCAGCAGTTTAGGCCGTACAGGGCTGTACAATGAGCAGTTCTTC,CASSLGRTGLYNEQFF
-,TRBJ2-5,few,TRBV7-9,TGTGCCAGCAGCTTAGACAGGCAGCAATGGACCCAGTACTTC,CASSLDRQQWTQYF
-,TRBJ2-7,-,TRBV7-9,TGTGCCAGCAGTTTAGGGGGTTCTACCTACGAGCAGTACTTC,CASSLGGSTYEQYF
-,TRBJ2-5,-,TRBV6-5,TGTGCCAGCTATAATAGGGGGGAATCGACCCAGTACTTC,CASYNRGESTQYF
-,TRBJ2-2,-,TRBV20-1,TGCAGTGCCCGGAGGTTGGAGGGACTCCCTCCCGGGGAGCTGTTTTTT,CSARRLEGLPPGELFF
TRBD1,TRBJ2-7,-,TRBV6-6,TGTGCCAGCCAGGGGGCCTACGAGCAGTACTTC,CASQGAYEQYF
TRBD1,TRBJ1-1,few,TRBV2,TGTGCCAGCAGTGAAGCGCGGGGACAGGGGCGCCCCGCTTTCTTT,CASSEARGQGRPAFF
-,TRBJ2-7,-,TRBV5-1,TGCGCCAGCAGCTTCCGGGGGCCCCAGTCCTACGAGCAGTACTTC,CASSFRGPQSYEQYF